The TCR beta chain described here comes from a study of T cell responses to AZD1222 COVID-19 vaccine. The method was immunoSEQ multiplex PCR; TCRdb's version includes in-frame clones alone and lacks a portion of them. The sample has about 120,000 clones; over 75% are singletons. From germline, CDR1 is MNHEY and CDR2 SVGAGI. The CDR3 covers 15 residues. The ends were cut back, 6 bases at V and 3 bases at J, with 17 bases in the middle. This chain joins TRBV6-5 and TRBJ1-1; tentative D call: TRBD1 (5 bases). Sequencing used peripheral blood, obtained on day 0 of MenACWY control vaccination. The source is an adult in good health. The CDR3 protein is CASRPGTPKDTEAFF. DNA of the CDR3: TGTGCCAGCAGACCTGGGACCCCTAAGGACACTGAAGCTTTCTTT.